This T cell receptor (beta chain) was retrieved from a study of Graves' ophthalmopathy and Graves' hyperthyroidism. This clonotype was seen a few times. The authors amplified TCR beta CDR3 regions from RNA transcripts. Scientists carried out first-round RT-PCR using HTBI primers and then a second-round multiplex PCR. One entry per CDR3 protein, called by TCRdb with MiXCR from the multiplex PCR reads. In the table there are hundreds of thousands of distinct CDR3 sequences, about 24% of which are singletons. As diagnostic evidence, clinical symptoms, serum thyroxine, TRAb, thyroid ultrasound and orbital computed tomography were relied upon. From germline, CDR1 is MNHNS and CDR2 SASEGT. The CDR3 is made up of 13 amino acids. V was trimmed by 1 base and J by 2 bases, leaving 3 bases between them.

The sample consisted of peripheral blood. The origin of this receptor is a woman under 30 with stable Graves' hyperthyroidism. Some clones in this sample may be carry-over from other donors' samples. The chain carries TRBV6-1 and TRBJ1-3; D gene ambiguous. CDR3 sequence reads: CASSEDTGNTIYF. CDR3 coding DNA: TGTGCCAGCAGTGAAGACACTGGAAACACCATATATTTT.